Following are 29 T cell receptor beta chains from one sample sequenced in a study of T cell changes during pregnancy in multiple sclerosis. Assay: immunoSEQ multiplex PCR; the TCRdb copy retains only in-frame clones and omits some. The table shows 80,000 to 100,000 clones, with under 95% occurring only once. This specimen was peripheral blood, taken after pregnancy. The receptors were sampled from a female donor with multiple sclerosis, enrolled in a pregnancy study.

CDR3 region: CASSQSSGLGTGELFF. CDR3 in DNA: TGTGCCAGCAGTCAGAGTTCGGGACTAGGGACCGGGGAGCTGTTTTTT. The chain combines TRBV2 with TRBJ2-2; 8 bases are shared with TRBD2. Germline V gene lookup returns CDR1 SNHLY and CDR2 FYNNEI. There are 16 residues in the CDR3. After removal of 5 bases from V and 5 bases from J, the junction contained 10 bases not matched to a gene.

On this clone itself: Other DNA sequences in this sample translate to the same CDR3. The CDR3 coding sequence is TGTGCCAGCAGCTTATCCCCTAGCTCCTACAATGAGCAGTTCTTC. Its translation is CASSLSPSSYNEQFF. The rearrangement links TRBV7-2 to TRBJ2-1; D not resolved. There are 15 residues in the CDR3. In germline, CDR1 is SGHTA, CDR2 FQGNSA. The V end lost 2 bases, the J end lost 0 bases, and 8 bases lay between the germline ends.

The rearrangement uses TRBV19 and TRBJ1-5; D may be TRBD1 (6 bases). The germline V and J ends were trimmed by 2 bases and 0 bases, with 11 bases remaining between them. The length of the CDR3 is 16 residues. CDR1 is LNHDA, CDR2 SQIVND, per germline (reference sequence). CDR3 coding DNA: TGTGCCAGTAGTATACGGACAGAAAATAGCAATCAGCCCCAGCATTTT. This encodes CASSIRTENSNQPQHF.

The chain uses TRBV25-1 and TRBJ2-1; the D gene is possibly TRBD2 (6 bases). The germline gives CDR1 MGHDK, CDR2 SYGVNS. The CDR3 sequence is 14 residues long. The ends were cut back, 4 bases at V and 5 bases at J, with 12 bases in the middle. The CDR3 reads CASSVGLRNNEQFF. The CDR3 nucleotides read TGTGCCAGCAGTGTGGGACTTCGGAACAATGAGCAGTTCTTC.

CDR3 DNA sequence: TGCGCCAGCAGCTTGGGCGGGATGAACACCGGGGAGCTGTTTTTT. Translating it yields CASSLGGMNTGELFF. The chain employs TRBV5-1 and TRBJ2-2, with D maybe TRBD2 (6 bases). V dropped 0 bases and J dropped 1 base, with 7 bases sitting between them. Germline assignment: CDR1 SGHRS and CDR2 YFSETQ. The CDR3 is made up of 15 amino acids.

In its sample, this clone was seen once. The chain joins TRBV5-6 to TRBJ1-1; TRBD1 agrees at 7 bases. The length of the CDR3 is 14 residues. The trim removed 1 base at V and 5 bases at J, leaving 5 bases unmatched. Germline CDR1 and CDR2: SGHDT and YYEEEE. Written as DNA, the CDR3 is TGTGCCAGCAGCTTGTTGTCAGGGGGTACTGAAGCTTTCTTT. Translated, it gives CASSLLSGGTEAFF.

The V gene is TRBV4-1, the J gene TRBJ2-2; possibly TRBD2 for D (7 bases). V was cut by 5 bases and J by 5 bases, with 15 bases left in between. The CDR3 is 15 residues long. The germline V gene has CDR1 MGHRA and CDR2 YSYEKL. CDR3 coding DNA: TGCGCCAGCAGCTCCCGGGGGGCGGGTACCGGGGAGCTGTTTTTT. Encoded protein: CASSSRGAGTGELFF.

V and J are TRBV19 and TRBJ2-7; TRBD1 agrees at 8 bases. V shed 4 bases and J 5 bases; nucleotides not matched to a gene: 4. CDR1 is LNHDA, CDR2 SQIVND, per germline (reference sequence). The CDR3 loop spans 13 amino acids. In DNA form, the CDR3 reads TGTGCCAGTAGTACAGGGGGCGGGAACGAGCAGTACTTC. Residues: CASSTGGGNEQYF.

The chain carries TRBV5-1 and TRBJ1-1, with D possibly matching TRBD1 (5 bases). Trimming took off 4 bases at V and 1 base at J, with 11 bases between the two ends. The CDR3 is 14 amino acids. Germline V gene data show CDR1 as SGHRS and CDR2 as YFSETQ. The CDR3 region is CASSRDRGNTEAFF. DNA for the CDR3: TGCGCCAGCAGCCGAGACAGAGGGAACACTGAAGCTTTCTTT.

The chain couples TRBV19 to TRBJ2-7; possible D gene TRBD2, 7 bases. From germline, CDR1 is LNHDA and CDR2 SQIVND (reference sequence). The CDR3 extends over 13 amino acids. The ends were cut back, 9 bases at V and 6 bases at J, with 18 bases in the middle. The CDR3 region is CASRARGGGEQYF. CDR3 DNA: TGTGCCAGCCGGGCCCGGGGAGGGGGCGAGCAGTACTTC.

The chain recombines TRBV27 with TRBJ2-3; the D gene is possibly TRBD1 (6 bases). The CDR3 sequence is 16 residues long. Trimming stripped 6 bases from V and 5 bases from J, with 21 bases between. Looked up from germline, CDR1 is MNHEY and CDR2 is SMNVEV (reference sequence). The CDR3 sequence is CASSPPRAPGEDTQYF. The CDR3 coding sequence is TGTGCCAGCAGCCCGCCCCGGGCCCCAGGGGAAGATACGCAGTATTTT.

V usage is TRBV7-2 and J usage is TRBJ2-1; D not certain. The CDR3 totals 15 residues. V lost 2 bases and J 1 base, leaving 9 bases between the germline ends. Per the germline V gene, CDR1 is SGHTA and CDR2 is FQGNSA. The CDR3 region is CASSLSSGSYNEQFF. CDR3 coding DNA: TGTGCCAGCAGCTTATCATCAGGTTCCTACAATGAGCAGTTCTTC.

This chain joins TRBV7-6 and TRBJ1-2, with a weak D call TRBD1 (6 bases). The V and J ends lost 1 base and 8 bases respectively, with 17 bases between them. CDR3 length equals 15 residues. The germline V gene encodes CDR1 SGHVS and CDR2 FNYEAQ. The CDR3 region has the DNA TGTGCCAGCAGCTTAGGACGAACAGGGATTGAGGGCTACACCTTC. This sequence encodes CASSLGRTGIEGYTF.

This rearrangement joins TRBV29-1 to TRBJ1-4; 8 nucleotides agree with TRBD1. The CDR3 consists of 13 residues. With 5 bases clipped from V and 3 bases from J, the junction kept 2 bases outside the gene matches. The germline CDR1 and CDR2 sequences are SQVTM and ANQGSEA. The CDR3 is CSVPGQANEKLFF. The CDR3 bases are TGCAGCGTTCCGGGACAGGCTAATGAAAAACTGTTTTTT.

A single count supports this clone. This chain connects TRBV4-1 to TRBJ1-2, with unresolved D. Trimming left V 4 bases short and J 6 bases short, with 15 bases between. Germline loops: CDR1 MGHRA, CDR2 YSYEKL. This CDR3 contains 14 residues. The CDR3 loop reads CASSPHRVVDGYTF. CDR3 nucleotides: TGCGCCAGCAGCCCACATCGGGTAGTCGATGGCTACACCTTC.

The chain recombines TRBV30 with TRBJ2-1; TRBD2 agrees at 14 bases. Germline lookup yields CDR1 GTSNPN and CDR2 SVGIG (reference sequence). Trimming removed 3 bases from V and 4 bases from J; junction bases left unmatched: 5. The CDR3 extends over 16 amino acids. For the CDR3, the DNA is TGTGCCTGGAGCTTTGGACTAGCGGGAGGTTACAATGAGCAGTTCTTC. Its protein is CAWSFGLAGGYNEQFF. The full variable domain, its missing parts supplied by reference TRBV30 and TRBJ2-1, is SQTIHQWPATLVQPVGSPLSLECTVEGTSNPNLYWYRQAAGRGLQLLFYSVGIGQISSEVPQNLSASRPQDRQFILSSKKLLLSDSGFYLCAWSFGLAGGYNEQFFGPGTRLTVL.

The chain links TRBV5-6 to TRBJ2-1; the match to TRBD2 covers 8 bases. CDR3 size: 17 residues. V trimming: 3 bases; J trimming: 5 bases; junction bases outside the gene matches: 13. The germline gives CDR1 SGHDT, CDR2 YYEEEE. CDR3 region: CASSYWVAGKDNNEQFF. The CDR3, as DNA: TGTGCCAGCAGCTATTGGGTAGCGGGAAAGGATAACAATGAGCAGTTCTTC.

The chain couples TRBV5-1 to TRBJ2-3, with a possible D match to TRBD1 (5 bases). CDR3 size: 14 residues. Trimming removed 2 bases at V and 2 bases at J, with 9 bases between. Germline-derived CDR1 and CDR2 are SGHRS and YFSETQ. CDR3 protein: CASSLYRTTDTQYF. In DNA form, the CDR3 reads TGCGCCAGCAGCTTATACAGGACCACAGATACGCAGTATTTT.

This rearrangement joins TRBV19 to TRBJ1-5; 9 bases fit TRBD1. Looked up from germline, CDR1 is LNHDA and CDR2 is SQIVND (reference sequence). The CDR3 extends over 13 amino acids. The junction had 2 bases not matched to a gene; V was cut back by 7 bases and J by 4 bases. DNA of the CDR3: TGTGCCAGTAACGACAGGGGGAATCAGCCCCAGCATTTT. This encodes CASNDRGNQPQHF.

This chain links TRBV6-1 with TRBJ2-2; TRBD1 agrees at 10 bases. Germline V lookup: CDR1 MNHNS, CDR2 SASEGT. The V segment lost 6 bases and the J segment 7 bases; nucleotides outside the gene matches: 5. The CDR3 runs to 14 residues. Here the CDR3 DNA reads TGTGCCAGCAGGGCGACAGGGGGCTTCGGGGAGCTGTTTTTT. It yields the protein CASRATGGFGELFF.

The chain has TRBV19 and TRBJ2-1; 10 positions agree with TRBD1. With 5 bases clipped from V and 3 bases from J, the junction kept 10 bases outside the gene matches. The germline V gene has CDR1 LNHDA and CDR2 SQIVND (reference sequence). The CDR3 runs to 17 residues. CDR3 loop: CASSLTGTGDRYNEQFF. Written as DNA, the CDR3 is TGTGCCAGTAGTTTAACCGGGACAGGGGATCGCTACAATGAGCAGTTCTTC.

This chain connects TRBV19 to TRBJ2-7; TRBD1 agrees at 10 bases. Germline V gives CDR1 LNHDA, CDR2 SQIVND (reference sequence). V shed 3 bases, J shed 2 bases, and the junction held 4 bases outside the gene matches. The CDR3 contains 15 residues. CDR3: CASSIGQGGAYEQYF. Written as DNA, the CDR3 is TGTGCCAGTAGTATCGGACAGGGGGGAGCCTACGAGCAGTACTTC.

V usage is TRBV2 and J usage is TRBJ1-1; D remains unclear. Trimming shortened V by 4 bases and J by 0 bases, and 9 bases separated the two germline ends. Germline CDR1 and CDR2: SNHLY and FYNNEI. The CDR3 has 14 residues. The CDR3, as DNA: TGTGCCAGCAGTGTGTCAGGTCTGAACACTGAAGCTTTCTTT. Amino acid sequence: CASSVSGLNTEAFF.

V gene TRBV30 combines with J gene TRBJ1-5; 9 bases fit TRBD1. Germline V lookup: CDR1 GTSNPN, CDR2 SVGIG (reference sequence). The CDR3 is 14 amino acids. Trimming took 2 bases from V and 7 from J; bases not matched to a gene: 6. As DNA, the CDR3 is TGTGCCTGGAGTATGAAACAGGGGGCGCAGCCCCAGCATTTT. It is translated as CAWSMKQGAQPQHF.

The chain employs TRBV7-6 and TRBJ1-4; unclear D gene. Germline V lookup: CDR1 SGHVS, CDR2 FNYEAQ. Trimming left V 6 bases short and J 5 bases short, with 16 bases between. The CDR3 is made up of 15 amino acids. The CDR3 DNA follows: TGTGCCAGCAGGCGTGCCAACAGCCCGAATGAAAAACTGTTTTTT. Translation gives CASRRANSPNEKLFF.

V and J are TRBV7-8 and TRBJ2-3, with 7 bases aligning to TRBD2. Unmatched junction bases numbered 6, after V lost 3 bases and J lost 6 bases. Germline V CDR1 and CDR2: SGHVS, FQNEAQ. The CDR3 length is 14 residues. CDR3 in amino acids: CASSFQLGGDTQYF. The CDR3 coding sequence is TGTGCCAGCAGCTTTCAGTTGGGGGGGGATACGCAGTATTTT.

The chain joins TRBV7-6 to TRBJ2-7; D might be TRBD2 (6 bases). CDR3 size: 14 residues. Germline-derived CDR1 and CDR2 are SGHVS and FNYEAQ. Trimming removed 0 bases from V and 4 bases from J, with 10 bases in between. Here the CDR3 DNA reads TGTGCCAGCAGCTTAGCGGGACTGGTATACGAGCAGTACTTC. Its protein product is CASSLAGLVYEQYF.

CDR3 in amino acids: CASSHPGTGGYGYTF. The CDR3 region has the DNA TGTGCCAGTAGTCACCCTGGGACAGGGGGTTATGGCTACACCTTC. The V gene is TRBV19, the J gene TRBJ1-2, with 11 bases that match TRBD1. In germline, CDR1 is LNHDA, CDR2 SQIVND (reference sequence). Losses at the gene ends were 5 bases for V and 5 bases for J; bases not matched to a gene: 7. The CDR3 runs 15 residues.

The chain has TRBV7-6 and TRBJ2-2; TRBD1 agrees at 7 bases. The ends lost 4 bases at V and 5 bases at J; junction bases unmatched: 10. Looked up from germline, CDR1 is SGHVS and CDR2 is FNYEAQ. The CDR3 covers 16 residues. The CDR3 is CASSSVLQGRTGELFF. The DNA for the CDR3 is TGTGCCAGCAGCTCGGTATTACAGGGGCGGACCGGGGAGCTGTTTTTT.